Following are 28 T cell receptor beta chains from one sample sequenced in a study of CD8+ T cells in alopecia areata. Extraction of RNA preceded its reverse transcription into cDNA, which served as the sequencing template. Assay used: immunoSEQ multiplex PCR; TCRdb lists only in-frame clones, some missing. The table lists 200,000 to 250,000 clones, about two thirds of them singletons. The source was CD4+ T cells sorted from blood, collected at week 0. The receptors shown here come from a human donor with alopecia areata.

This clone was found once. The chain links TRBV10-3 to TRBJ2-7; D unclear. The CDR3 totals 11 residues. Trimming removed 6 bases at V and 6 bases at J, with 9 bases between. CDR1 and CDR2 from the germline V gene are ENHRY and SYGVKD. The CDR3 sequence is CAISEVGEQYF. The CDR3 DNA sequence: TGTGCCATCAGCGAGGTGGGCGAGCAGTACTTC.

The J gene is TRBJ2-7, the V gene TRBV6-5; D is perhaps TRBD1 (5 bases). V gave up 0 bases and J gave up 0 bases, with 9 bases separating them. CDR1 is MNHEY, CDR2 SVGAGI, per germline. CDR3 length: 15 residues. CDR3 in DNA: TGTGCCAGCAGTTACTCGAGACAGTCCTCCTACGAGCAGTACTTC. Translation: CASSYSRQSSYEQYF.

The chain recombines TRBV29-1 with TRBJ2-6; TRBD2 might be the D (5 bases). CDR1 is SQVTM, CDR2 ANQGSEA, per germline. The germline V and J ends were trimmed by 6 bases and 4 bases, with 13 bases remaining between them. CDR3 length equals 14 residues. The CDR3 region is CSVSGPGGANVLTF. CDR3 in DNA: TGCAGCGTCTCCGGACCGGGAGGGGCCAACGTCCTGACTTTC.

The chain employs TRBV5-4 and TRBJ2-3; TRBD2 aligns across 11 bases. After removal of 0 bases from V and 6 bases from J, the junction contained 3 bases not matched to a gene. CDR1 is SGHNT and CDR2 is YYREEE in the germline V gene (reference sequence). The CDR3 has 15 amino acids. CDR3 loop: CASSLGRLAGDTQYF. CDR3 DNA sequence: TGTGCCAGCAGCTTGGGTAGACTAGCGGGGGATACGCAGTATTTT.

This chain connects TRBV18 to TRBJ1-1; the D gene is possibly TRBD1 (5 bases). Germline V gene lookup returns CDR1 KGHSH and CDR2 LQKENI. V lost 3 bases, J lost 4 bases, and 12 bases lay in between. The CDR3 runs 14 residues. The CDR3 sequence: CASSPQWGGTEAFF. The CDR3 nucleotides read TGTGCCAGCTCACCTCAGTGGGGGGGCACTGAAGCTTTCTTT.

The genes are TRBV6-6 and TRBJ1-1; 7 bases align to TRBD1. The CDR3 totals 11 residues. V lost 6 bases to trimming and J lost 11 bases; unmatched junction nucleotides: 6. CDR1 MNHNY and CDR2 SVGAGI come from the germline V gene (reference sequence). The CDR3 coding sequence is TGTGCCAGCAGGGGACAGTATCGGGCTTTCTTT. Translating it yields CASRGQYRAFF.

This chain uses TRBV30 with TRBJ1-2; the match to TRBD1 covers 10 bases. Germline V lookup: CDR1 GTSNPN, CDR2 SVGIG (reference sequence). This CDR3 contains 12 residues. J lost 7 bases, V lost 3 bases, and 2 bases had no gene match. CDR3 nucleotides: TGTGCCTGGAGGGACAGGGGGGGTGGCTACACCTTC. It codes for CAWRDRGGGYTF.

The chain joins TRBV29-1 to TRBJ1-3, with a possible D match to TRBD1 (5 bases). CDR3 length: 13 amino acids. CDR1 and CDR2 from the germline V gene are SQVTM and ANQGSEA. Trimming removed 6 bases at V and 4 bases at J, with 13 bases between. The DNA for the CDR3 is TGCAGCGTGGGGACCCTAGGCGGAAACACCATATATTTT. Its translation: CSVGTLGGNTIYF.

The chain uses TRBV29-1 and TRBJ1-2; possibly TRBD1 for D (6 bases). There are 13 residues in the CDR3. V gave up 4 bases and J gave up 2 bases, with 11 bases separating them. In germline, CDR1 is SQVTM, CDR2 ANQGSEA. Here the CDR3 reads CSVVPDRNYGYTF. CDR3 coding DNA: TGCAGCGTTGTCCCGGACAGAAACTATGGCTACACCTTC.

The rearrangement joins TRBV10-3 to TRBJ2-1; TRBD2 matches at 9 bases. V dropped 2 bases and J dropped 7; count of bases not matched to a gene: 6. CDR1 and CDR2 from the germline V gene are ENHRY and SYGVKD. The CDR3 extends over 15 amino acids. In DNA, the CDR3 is TGTGCCATCAGTGAGGGCGGGGGGGCCATAAATGAGCAGTTCTTC. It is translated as CAISEGGGAINEQFF.

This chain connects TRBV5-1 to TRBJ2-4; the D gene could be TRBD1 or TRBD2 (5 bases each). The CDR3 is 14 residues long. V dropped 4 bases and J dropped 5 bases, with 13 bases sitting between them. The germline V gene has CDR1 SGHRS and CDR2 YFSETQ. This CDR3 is CASSGSQGQNIQYF. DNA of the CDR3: TGCGCCAGCAGCGGGAGTCAGGGTCAAAACATTCAGTACTTC.

The CDR3 loop is CASSVRTDTDTQYF. CDR3 sequence (DNA): TGTGCCAGCAGCGTAAGGACAGACACAGATACGCAGTATTTT. The chain couples TRBV9 to TRBJ2-3, with D perhaps matching TRBD1 (6 bases). V lost 1 base, J lost 2 bases, and 8 bases lay in between. CDR1 SGDLS and CDR2 YYNGEE come from the germline V gene. The CDR3 is made up of 14 amino acids.

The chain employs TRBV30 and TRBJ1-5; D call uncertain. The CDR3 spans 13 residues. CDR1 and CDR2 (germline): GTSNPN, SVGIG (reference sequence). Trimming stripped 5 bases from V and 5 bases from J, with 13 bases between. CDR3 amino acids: CAWSVSAHQPQHF. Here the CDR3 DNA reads TGTGCCTGGTCTGTGTCGGCACATCAGCCCCAGCATTTT.

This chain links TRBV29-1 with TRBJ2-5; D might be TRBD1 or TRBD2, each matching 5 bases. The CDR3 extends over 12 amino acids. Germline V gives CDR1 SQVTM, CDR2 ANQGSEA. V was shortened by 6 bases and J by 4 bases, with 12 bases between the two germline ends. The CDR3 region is CSVGPGRETQYF. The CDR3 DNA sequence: TGCAGCGTAGGCCCAGGGAGAGAGACCCAGTACTTC.

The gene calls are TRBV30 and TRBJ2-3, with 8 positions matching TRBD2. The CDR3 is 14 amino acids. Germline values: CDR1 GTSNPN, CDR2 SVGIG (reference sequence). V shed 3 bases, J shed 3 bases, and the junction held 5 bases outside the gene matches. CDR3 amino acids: CAWRGGGGTDTQYF. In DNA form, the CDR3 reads TGTGCCTGGAGGGGCGGCGGGGGGACAGATACGCAGTATTTT.

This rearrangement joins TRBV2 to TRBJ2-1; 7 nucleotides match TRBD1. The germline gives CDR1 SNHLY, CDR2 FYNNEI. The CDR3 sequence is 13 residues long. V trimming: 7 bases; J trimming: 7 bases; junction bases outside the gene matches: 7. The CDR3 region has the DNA TGTGCCAGCAACCGACAGGGTCAGAATGAGCAGTTCTTC. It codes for CASNRQGQNEQFF.

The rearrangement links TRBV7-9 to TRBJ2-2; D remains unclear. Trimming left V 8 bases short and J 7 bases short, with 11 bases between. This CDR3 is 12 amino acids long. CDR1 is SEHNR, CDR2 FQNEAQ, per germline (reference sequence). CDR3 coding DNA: TGTGCCAGCTTAATCTACGACGGGGAGCTGTTTTTT. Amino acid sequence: CASLIYDGELFF.

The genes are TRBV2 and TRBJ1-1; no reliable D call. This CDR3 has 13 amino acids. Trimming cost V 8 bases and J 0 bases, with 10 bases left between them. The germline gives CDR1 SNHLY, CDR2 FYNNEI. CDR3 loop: CASGTLMNTEAFF. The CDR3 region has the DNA TGTGCCAGCGGAACCCTTATGAACACTGAAGCTTTCTTT.

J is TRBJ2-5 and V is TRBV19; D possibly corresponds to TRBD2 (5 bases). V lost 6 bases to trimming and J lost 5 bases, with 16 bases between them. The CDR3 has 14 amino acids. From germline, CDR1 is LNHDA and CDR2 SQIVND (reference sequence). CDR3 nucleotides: TGTGCCAGTAGCCCCACCGGGGTTGAGGAGACCCAGTACTTC. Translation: CASSPTGVEETQYF.

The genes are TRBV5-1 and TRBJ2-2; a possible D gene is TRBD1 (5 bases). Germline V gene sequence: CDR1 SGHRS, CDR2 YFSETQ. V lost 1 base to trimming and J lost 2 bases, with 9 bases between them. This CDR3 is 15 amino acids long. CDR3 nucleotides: TGCGCCAGCAGCTTGTTGCAGGGTAACACCGGGGAGCTGTTTTTT. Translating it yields CASSLLQGNTGELFF.

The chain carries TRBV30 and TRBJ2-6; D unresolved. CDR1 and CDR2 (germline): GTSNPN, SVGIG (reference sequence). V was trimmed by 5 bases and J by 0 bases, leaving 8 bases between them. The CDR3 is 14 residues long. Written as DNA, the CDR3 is TGTGCCTGGCGATCGGGCTCTGGGGCCAACGTCCTGACTTTC. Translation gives CAWRSGSGANVLTF.

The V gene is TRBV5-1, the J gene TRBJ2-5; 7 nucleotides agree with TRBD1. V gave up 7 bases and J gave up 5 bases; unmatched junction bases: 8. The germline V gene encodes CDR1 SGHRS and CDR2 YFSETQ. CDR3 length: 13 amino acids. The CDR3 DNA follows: TGCGCCAGCGCTGTACAGGGGCGGGAGACCCAGTACTTC. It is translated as CASAVQGRETQYF.

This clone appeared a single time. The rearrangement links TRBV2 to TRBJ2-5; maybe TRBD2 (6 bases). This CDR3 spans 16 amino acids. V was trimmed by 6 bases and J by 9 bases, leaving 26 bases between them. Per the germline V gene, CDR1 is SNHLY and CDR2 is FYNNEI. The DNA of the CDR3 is TGTGCCAGCAGGGCCGGTGATGTCGGGCGGGGACGAGCCCAGTACTTC. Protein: CASRAGDVGRGRAQYF.

CDR3 loop: CSVGQVYEQYF. The CDR3, as DNA: TGCAGCGTGGGACAGGTCTACGAGCAGTACTTC. This chain connects TRBV29-1 to TRBJ2-7; 8 nucleotides match TRBD1. V lost 6 bases to trimming and J lost 3 bases; unmatched junction nucleotides: 1. The germline V gene has CDR1 SQVTM and CDR2 ANQGSEA. This CDR3 region has 11 residues.

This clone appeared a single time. In nucleotides, the CDR3 is TGTGCCAGCAGCCGGGCCCCAGCCCTCAATGAGCAGTTCTTC. Translated, it gives CASSRAPALNEQFF. V gene TRBV25-1 combines with J gene TRBJ2-1; no clear D. Between the trimmed V and J ends, which lost 6 bases and 6 bases, there was a span of 15 bases. This CDR3 comprises 14 residues. The germline V gene has CDR1 MGHDK and CDR2 SYGVNS.

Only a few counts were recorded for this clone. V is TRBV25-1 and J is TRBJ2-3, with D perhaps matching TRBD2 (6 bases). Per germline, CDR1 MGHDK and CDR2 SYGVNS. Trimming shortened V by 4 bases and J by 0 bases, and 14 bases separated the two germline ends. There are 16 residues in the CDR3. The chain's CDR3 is CASSAGGSPSTDTQYF. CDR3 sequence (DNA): TGTGCCAGCAGTGCCGGGGGTTCCCCTAGCACAGATACGCAGTATTTT.

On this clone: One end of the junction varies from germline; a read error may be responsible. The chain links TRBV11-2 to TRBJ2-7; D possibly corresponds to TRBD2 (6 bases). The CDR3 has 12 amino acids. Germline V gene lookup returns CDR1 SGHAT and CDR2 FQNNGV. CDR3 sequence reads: CASSLDVEGRDF. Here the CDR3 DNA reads TGTGCCAGCAGCTTAGATGTGGAGGGAAGGGACTTC.

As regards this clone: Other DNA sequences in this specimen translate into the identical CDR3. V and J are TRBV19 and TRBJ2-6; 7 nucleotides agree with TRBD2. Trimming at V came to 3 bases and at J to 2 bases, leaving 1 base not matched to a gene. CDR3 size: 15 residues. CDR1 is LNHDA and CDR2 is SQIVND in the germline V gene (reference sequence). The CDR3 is CASSIGGAGANVLTF. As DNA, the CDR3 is TGTGCCAGTAGTATTGGGGGGGCTGGGGCCAACGTCCTGACTTTC.